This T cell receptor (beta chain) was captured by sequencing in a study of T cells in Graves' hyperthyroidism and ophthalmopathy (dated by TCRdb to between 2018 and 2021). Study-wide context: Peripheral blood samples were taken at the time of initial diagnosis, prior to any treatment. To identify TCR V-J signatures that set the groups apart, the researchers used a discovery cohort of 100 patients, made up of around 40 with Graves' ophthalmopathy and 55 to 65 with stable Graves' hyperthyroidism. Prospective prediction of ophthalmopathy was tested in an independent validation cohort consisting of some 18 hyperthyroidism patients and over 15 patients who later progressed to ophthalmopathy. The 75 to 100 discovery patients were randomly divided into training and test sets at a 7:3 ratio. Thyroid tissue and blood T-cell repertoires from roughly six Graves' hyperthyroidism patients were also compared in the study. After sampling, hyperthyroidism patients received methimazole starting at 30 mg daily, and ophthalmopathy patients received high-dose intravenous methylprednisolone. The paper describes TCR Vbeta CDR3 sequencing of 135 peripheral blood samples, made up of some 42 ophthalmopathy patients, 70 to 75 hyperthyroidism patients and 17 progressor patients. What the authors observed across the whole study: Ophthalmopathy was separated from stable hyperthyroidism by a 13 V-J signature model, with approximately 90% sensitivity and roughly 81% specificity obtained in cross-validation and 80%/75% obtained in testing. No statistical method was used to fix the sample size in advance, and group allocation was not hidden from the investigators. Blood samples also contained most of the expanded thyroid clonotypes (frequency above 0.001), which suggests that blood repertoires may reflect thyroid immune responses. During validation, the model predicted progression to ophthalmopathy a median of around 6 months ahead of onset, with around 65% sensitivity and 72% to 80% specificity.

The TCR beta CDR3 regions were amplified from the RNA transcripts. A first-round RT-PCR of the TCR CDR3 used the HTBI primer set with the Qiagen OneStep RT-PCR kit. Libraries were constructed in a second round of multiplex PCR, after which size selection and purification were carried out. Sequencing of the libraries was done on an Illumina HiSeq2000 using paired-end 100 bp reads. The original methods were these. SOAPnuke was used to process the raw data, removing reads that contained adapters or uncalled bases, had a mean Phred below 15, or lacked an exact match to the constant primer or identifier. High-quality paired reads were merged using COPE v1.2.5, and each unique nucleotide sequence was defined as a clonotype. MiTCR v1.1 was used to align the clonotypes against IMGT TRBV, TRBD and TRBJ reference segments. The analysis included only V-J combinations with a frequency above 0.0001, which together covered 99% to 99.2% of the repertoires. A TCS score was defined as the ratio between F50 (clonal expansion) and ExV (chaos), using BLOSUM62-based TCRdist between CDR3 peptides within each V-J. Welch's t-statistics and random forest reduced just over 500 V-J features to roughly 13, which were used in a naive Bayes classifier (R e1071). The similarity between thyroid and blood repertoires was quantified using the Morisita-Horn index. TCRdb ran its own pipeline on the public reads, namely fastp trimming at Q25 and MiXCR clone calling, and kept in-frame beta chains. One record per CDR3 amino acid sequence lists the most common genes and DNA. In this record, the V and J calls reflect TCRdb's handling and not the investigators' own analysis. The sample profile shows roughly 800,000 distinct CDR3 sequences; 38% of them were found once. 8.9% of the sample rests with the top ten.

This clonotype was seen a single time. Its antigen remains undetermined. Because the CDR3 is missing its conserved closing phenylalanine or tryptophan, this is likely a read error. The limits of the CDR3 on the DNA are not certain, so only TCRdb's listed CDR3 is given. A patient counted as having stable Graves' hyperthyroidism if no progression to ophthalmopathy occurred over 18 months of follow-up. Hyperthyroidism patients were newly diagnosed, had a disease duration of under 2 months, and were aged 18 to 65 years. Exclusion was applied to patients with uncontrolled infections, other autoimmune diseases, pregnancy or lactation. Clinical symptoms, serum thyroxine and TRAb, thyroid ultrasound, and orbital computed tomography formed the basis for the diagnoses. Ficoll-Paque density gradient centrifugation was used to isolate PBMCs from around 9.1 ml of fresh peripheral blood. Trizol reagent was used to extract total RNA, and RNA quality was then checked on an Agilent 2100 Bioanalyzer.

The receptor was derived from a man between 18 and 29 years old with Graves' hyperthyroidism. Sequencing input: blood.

The CDR3 protein is CASSLAGGWN. The chain is assembled from TRBV7-6 and TRBJ2-2; the D segment call TRBD1 is taken from the table without a DNA check. CDR1 SGHVS and CDR2 FNYEAQ were looked up in the germline V gene. The CDR3 extends over 10 residues, inclusive of both ends.